The TCR beta chain described here comes from a study of control samples from healthy donors and cancer patients. The data were produced by immunoSEQ multiplex PCR, yet TCRdb's version contains in-frame clones alone and is incomplete. The sample holds some 150,000 clones, roughly nine tenths seen once. The germline V gene encodes CDR1 MRHNA and CDR2 SNTAGT. The CDR3 spans 15 residues. The ends lost 0 bases at V and 6 bases at J; junction bases unmatched: 1. Sequencing used blood. The TCR comes from a man aged 30 to 39 in good health. The chain uses TRBV6-4 and TRBJ2-1, with 11 bases identical to TRBD1. CDR3 residues: CASSDSGTGGNEQFF. The DNA of the CDR3 is TGTGCCAGCAGTGACTCGGGGACAGGGGGCAATGAGCAGTTCTTC.